This T cell receptor beta chain originates from a study of PD-1 blockade in classical Hodgkin lymphoma. Study-level information: A 3 mg/kg intravenous dose of nivolumab was received by patients every 2 weeks. Broader study findings: Whereas CD4+ TCR diversity had risen significantly by C4D1, CD8+ TCR diversity had not. Diversity similar to that of newly diagnosed patients was seen at baseline in complete responders.

Method: immunoSEQ multiplex PCR; TCRdb's copy keeps in-frame clones and lacks some. The sample gives fewer than 50,000 clones, around 80% of which show up once; around a third is in the top ten. The time point: cycle 4 day 1 (C4D1), after about 6 weeks of nivolumab. Brentuximab vedotin exposure varied among the patients, all of whom had relapsed after autologous stem cell transplantation. Reported best responses ranged across complete response, partial response or progressive disease. Comment on this clone: Its antigen is unknown.

Trimming removed 3 bases at V and 0 bases at J, with 11 bases between. Per germline, CDR1 LGHNA and CDR2 YSLEER. This CDR3 region has 16 residues. V is TRBV4-3 and J is TRBJ1-4; no clear D. The sequencing here drew on peripheral blood mononuclear cells (PBMCs), taken before the fourth cycle of nivolumab. The origin of this receptor is a human donor with classical Hodgkin lymphoma. CDR3 protein: CASSQVPGATNEKLFF. CDR3 nucleotides: TGCGCCAGCAGCCAGGTCCCCGGTGCAACTAATGAAAAACTGTTTTTT.